This TCR beta chain stems from a study of T cells in Graves' hyperthyroidism and ophthalmopathy. Using RNA transcripts as the source, TCR beta CDR3 regions were amplified. TCR CDR3 underwent first-round RT-PCR with the HTBI primer set. One entry per CDR3 protein, called by TCRdb with MiXCR from the multiplex PCR reads. The sample yields around 350,000 distinct CDR3 sequences, roughly 25% seen once. The germline V gene encodes CDR1 GTSNPN and CDR2 SVGIG (reference sequence). This CDR3 has 12 amino acids. Participants, patients aged 18 to 65, had newly diagnosed hyperthyroidism with a duration under 2 months. General study findings and limits: Appearing also in blood were most of the thyroid clonotypes expanded above 0.001.

As to this clonotype: Its antigen is not known. Mismatch with germline at one junction end may stem from a read error.

This TCR derives from a man between 50 and 59 years old with Graves' hyperthyroidism. V usage is TRBV30 and J usage is TRBJ1-1, with no clear D. Sequencing input: blood. CDR3 in DNA: TGTGCCAGGAGAAACAGTAACACTGAAGCTTTCTTT. Translated, it gives CARRNSNTEAFF. The full variable domain, with the rest looked up from reference TRBV30 and TRBJ1-1, is SQTIHQWPATLVQPVGSPLSLECTVEGTSNPNLYWYRQAAGRGLQLLFYSVGIGQISSEVPQNLSASRPQDRQFILSSKKLLLSDSGFYLCARRNSNTEAFFGQGTRLTVV.